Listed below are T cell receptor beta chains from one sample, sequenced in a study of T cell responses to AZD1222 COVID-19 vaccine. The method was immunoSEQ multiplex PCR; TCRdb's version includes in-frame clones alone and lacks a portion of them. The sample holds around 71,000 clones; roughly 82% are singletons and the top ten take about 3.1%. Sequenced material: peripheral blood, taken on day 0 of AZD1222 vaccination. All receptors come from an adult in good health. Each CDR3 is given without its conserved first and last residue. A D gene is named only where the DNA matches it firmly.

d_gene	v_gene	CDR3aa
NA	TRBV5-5	ASSFPGGSSYEQY
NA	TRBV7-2	ASSPGTTATNEKLF
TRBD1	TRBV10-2	ASSAGQGARGYT
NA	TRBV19	ASSRRDGLNTEAF
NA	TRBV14	ASSQEALDYQETQY
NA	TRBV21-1	ASNGNRDNYGYT
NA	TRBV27	ASSPLPPDGNTIY
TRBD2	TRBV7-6	ASSLGQTSGRTDTQY
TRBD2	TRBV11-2	ASSFSGRETQY
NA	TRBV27	ASRGVPYNEQF
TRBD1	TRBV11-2	ASSLWTGSTDTQY
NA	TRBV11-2	ASSPRSDTQY
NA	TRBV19	ATKWDLDTEAF
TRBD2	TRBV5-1	ASSLWLAGDIQETQY
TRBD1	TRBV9	ASSAGDRADGYT
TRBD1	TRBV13	ASSERTGVGYT
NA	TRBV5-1	ASSYGGPYGYT
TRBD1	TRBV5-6	ASSWGQGYNEQF
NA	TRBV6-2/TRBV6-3	ASSYVPTAGGYT
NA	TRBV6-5	ASSSPGQIRTQY
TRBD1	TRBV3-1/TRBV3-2	ASSPLRGGEKLF
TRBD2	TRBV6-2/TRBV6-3	ASSSGLAGTLERYEQY
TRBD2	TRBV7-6	ASSPETSALGATQY
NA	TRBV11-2	ASSLLAGRLNTEAF
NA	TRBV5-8	ASKLGVPGTDTQY
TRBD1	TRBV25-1	ASSEPGQVFGKLF
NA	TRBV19	ASSIPLSGLRPYNEQF
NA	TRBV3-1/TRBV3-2	ASSRLWGKLDTQY
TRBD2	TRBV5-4	ASSGLAGGLQETQY
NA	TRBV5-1	ASSVGQRYTDTQY
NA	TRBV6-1	ASSEAWGLGQTQY
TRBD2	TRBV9	ASSVSGTIYNEQF
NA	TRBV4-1	ASSATGTRRDGYT
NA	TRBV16	ASSLVQGGNTEAF
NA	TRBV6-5	ASSYGTEPPNYGYT
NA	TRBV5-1	ASSPLGVGVNTEAF
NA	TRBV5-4	ASSLGFGSNYGYT
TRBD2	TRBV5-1	ASSLFQRGGAETQY
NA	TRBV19	ASSIRSNEQF
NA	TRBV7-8	ASSPHSYEQY
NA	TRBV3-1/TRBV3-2	ASSQGGRGAAGYT
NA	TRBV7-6	ASSFGTETEAF
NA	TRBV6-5	ASSALGLGNEQF
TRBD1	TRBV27	ASSITGAAGYGYT
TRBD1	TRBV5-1	ASSYMGTGVPAETQY
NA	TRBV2	ASSEAVSNQPQH
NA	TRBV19	ASSIDPRPLVPYNEQF
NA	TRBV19	ASSTTDSNDLNSGNTIY
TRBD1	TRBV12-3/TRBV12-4	ASSLGQAIGYT
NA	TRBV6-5	ASNPGGPSDTQY
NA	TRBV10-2	ASSERLGSKNIQY
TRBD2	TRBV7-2	ASSSHGGAGTGELF